This T cell receptor beta chain was sequenced for a study of T cell responses to AZD1222 COVID-19 vaccine. Findings of the study overall: Seropositive status at baseline applied to only 6 or 7 AZD1222 recipients. Repertoires were obtained only post-peak T cell response. Vaccine-associated CD4 TCRs spanned spike, dominant at 160-218 and 743-854. Among the donors, most were white British and more were female, and clonal diversity was possibly underestimated.

In the case of this clone: The antigen remains unidentified.

The data were produced by immunoSEQ multiplex PCR, yet TCRdb's version contains in-frame clones alone and is incomplete. Among just over 150,000 clones listed, approximately 91% were seen once. The V segment lost 4 bases and the J segment 5 bases; nucleotides outside the gene matches: 7. The CDR3 loop spans 15 amino acids. From germline, CDR1 is SGDLS and CDR2 YYNGEE. The TCR originated in an adult who had recovered from COVID-19. The gene calls are TRBV9 and TRBJ1-2; 11 bases are shared with TRBD1. Material: peripheral blood, obtained after recovery from COVID-19. The CDR3 loop reads CASSPDGQGAYGYTF. The CDR3 DNA sequence: TGTGCCAGCAGCCCCGACGGACAGGGGGCTTATGGCTACACCTTC.